The rows below give T cell receptor beta chains drawn from one sample of a study of OX40 agonist ivuxolimab in advanced cancers. Some clones are missing from TCRdb's copy, which holds only in-frame ones; the method was immunoSEQ multiplex PCR. The data hold about 79,000 clones, with 91% observed a single time. The source was CD4+ or CD8+ T cells sorted from blood, collected in a trial of the OX40 agonist ivuxolimab. Source of these receptors: an adult with an advanced solid tumor such as melanoma, head and neck, liver or kidney cancer. Both conserved end residues are part of each CDR3. D genes are given only for firm matches. Size is stated for part of the rows, as once, few or many counts, or as a class when the clone is expanded.

j_gene: TRBJ1-2; d_gene: TRBD1; v_gene: TRBV7-9; abundance: once; CDR3nt: TGTGCCAGCAGCTTAGGACAGGGTAGTGCCTATGGCTACACCTTC; CDR3aa: CASSLGQGSAYGYTF
j_gene: TRBJ2-7; d_gene: -; v_gene: TRBV4-1; abundance: -; CDR3nt: TGCGCCAGCAGCCAAGAGACATTCTACGAGCAGTACTTC; CDR3aa: CASSQETFYEQYF
j_gene: TRBJ2-1; d_gene: TRBD2; v_gene: TRBV18; abundance: -; CDR3nt: TGTGCCAGCTCACCACCGGCGGGACTAGCCTACAATGAGCAGTTCTTC; CDR3aa: CASSPPAGLAYNEQFF
j_gene: TRBJ1-5; d_gene: -; v_gene: TRBV18; abundance: -; CDR3nt: TGTGCCAGCTCACTGGATCGGACCATAAATCAGCCCCAGCATTTT; CDR3aa: CASSLDRTINQPQHF
j_gene: TRBJ2-7; d_gene: -; v_gene: TRBV5-6; abundance: -; CDR3nt: TGTGCCAGCACTCCGCTTGGGACATTGGGGACCGAGCAGTACTTC; CDR3aa: CASTPLGTLGTEQYF
j_gene: TRBJ2-3; d_gene: TRBD2; v_gene: TRBV9; abundance: -; CDR3nt: TGTGCCAGCAGCGTAGAGGCTAGCGGGAGAACAGATACGCAGTATTTT; CDR3aa: CASSVEASGRTDTQYF
j_gene: TRBJ2-3; d_gene: TRBD2; v_gene: TRBV4-2; abundance: -; CDR3nt: TGTGCCAGCAGCCAGAGACTAGCGGGGTACACAGATACGCAGTATTTT; CDR3aa: CASSQRLAGYTDTQYF
j_gene: TRBJ2-5; d_gene: -; v_gene: TRBV6-1; abundance: -; CDR3nt: TGTGCCAGCAGTGAAGCGCTTAGCGGAGGCGCGACCCAGTACTTC; CDR3aa: CASSEALSGGATQYF
j_gene: TRBJ2-3; d_gene: TRBD1; v_gene: TRBV27; abundance: -; CDR3nt: TGTGCCAGCAGTTTACGAACTCGGCGACAGGGGGCATTAGATACGCAGTATTTT; CDR3aa: CASSLRTRRQGALDTQYF
j_gene: TRBJ2-7; d_gene: -; v_gene: TRBV19; abundance: -; CDR3nt: TGTGCCAGTAGTATTATAATCGGGATGGGGGAGCAGTACTTC; CDR3aa: CASSIIIGMGEQYF
j_gene: TRBJ2-7; d_gene: -; v_gene: TRBV14; abundance: -; CDR3nt: TGTGCCAGCAGCCAAGGGGGGAGGTCTAACCCCCCCTACGAGCAGTACTTC; CDR3aa: CASSQGGRSNPPYEQYF
j_gene: TRBJ2-4; d_gene: -; v_gene: TRBV5-1; abundance: -; CDR3nt: TGCGCCAGCAGCTTTGGGGCAGAAGCCAAAAACATTCAGTACTTC; CDR3aa: CASSFGAEAKNIQYF
j_gene: TRBJ1-1; d_gene: -; v_gene: TRBV5-1; abundance: -; CDR3nt: TGCGCCAGCAGTCCGATCACAGGGAGCAACACTGAAGCTTTCTTT; CDR3aa: CASSPITGSNTEAFF
j_gene: TRBJ2-7; d_gene: TRBD1; v_gene: TRBV5-4; abundance: -; CDR3nt: TGTGCCAGCAGCCCCAGACAGGGCACCTACGAGCAGTACTTC; CDR3aa: CASSPRQGTYEQYF
j_gene: TRBJ1-2; d_gene: -; v_gene: TRBV2; abundance: -; CDR3nt: TGTGCCAGCAGTGTAGGAGGGTTTGGCTACACCTTC; CDR3aa: CASSVGGFGYTF
j_gene: TRBJ2-1; d_gene: TRBD2; v_gene: TRBV27; abundance: -; CDR3nt: TGTGCCAGCTCCCAAGGGACTAGGAGTAATGAGCAGTTCTTC; CDR3aa: CASSQGTRSNEQFF
j_gene: TRBJ2-7; d_gene: -; v_gene: TRBV16; abundance: -; CDR3nt: TGTGCCAGCAGCAATATCGCTTACGAGCAGTACTTC; CDR3aa: CASSNIAYEQYF
j_gene: TRBJ1-1; d_gene: -; v_gene: TRBV5-1; abundance: -; CDR3nt: TGCGCCAGCAGCTTGTTACCCAGGGCCACTGAAGCTTTCTTT; CDR3aa: CASSLLPRATEAFF
j_gene: TRBJ2-3; d_gene: -; v_gene: TRBV7-9; abundance: -; CDR3nt: TGTGCCAGCGAGGGCACAGATACGCAGTATTTT; CDR3aa: CASEGTDTQYF
j_gene: TRBJ1-2; d_gene: -; v_gene: TRBV5-6; abundance: -; CDR3nt: TGTGCCAGCAGCTTGAGCGGGACTGACTATGGCTACACCTTC; CDR3aa: CASSLSGTDYGYTF
j_gene: TRBJ2-1; d_gene: TRBD2; v_gene: TRBV5-1; abundance: -; CDR3nt: TGCGCCAGCAGCTTGAGCGGGAGGGATGAGCAGTTCTTC; CDR3aa: CASSLSGRDEQFF
j_gene: TRBJ2-7; d_gene: -; v_gene: TRBV6-1; abundance: -; CDR3nt: TGTGCCAGCAGTGAAGTCCTCCAATACGAGCAGTACTTC; CDR3aa: CASSEVLQYEQYF
j_gene: TRBJ2-7; d_gene: -; v_gene: TRBV15; abundance: -; CDR3nt: TGTGCCACCAGCAGAGGGGGGTCTCCGGGCGAGCAGTACTTC; CDR3aa: CATSRGGSPGEQYF
j_gene: TRBJ2-7; d_gene: TRBD2; v_gene: TRBV2; abundance: -; CDR3nt: TGTGCCAGCAGTAGGGACTATTCCTACGAGCAGTACTTC; CDR3aa: CASSRDYSYEQYF
j_gene: TRBJ2-2; d_gene: TRBD1; v_gene: TRBV7-9; abundance: once; CDR3nt: TGTGCCAGCAGGGGGGTACAGGGGAGTGGGAACACCGGGGAGCTGTTTTTT; CDR3aa: CASRGVQGSGNTGELFF
j_gene: TRBJ2-2; d_gene: TRBD1; v_gene: TRBV18; abundance: -; CDR3nt: TGTGCCAGCTCACCAGAGGCAGGGGGCCACACCGGGGAGCTGTTTTTT; CDR3aa: CASSPEAGGHTGELFF
j_gene: TRBJ2-3; d_gene: -; v_gene: TRBV7-6; abundance: few; CDR3nt: TGTGCCAGCAGCTTAGTGCAGGGGCTTTCAGATACGCAGTATTTT; CDR3aa: CASSLVQGLSDTQYF
j_gene: TRBJ2-1; d_gene: TRBD2; v_gene: TRBV7-3; abundance: -; CDR3nt: TGTGCCAGCAGCTCGGATATGGGACTAGCGGTTAACAATGAGCAGTTCTTC; CDR3aa: CASSSDMGLAVNNEQFF
j_gene: TRBJ2-1; d_gene: TRBD2; v_gene: TRBV5-5; abundance: -; CDR3nt: TGTGCCAGCAGCCCCTGGCGGGAGGGTGTTTTAAGCAATGAGCAGTTCTTC; CDR3aa: CASSPWREGVLSNEQFF
j_gene: TRBJ2-7; d_gene: TRBD2; v_gene: TRBV18; abundance: -; CDR3nt: TGTGCCAGCTCATCTAGCGGAGAGCAGTACTTC; CDR3aa: CASSSSGEQYF
j_gene: TRBJ2-5; d_gene: TRBD1; v_gene: TRBV18; abundance: -; CDR3nt: TGTGCCAGCTCACCCAGACAGGGGTCTGGGGAGACCCAGTACTTC; CDR3aa: CASSPRQGSGETQYF
j_gene: TRBJ2-3; d_gene: TRBD1; v_gene: TRBV18; abundance: few; CDR3nt: TGTGCCAGCTCACCCGGACAGGTCGGAGATACGCAGTATTTT; CDR3aa: CASSPGQVGDTQYF
j_gene: TRBJ1-1; d_gene: -; v_gene: TRBV28; abundance: -; CDR3nt: TGTGCCAGCACCTTTGGGAACATCATGAACACTGAAGCTTTCTTT; CDR3aa: CASTFGNIMNTEAFF
j_gene: TRBJ1-2; d_gene: -; v_gene: TRBV30; abundance: -; CDR3nt: TGTGCCTGGAGTGTACCCTCGACTTACTATGGCTACACCTTC; CDR3aa: CAWSVPSTYYGYTF